The 30 T cell receptor beta chains below were found in one sample sequenced in a study of blood T cell repertoires in COVID-19. The repertoire was sequenced with immunoSEQ multiplex PCR; TCRdb's copy has only in-frame clones and lacks some. The table includes over 150,000 clones, around 90% detected once. The sample consisted of PBMCs or T cells enriched from blood (not recorded which). The receptors were sampled from a young woman who had recovered from COVID-19.

The J gene is TRBJ2-1, the V gene TRBV9; maybe TRBD2 (6 bases). Trimming pared 3 bases from V and 10 bases from J, leaving 14 bases between. CDR1 is SGDLS, CDR2 YYNGEE, per germline. CDR3 length equals 13 residues. CDR3 sequence: CASSAGGSGEQFF. CDR3 DNA sequence: TGTGCCAGCAGCGCTGGGGGGTCAGGAGAGCAGTTCTTC.

J is TRBJ1-6 and V is TRBV28; the D gene is possibly TRBD1 (6 bases). V shed 6 bases and J shed 5 bases, with 11 bases lying between them. The length of the CDR3 is 14 residues. Germline CDR1 and CDR2: MDHEN and SYDVKM. The CDR3 here is CASRGAGDNSPLHF. CDR3 in DNA: TGTGCCAGCAGGGGGGCAGGGGATAATTCACCCCTCCACTTT.

For the CDR3, the DNA is TGTGCCAGCAGCCAAGTTCCAGGCTATACGCAGTATTTT. Translation gives CASSQVPGYTQYF. The rearrangement joins TRBV14 to TRBJ2-3; D remains ambiguous. This CDR3 is built from 13 residues. V lost 1 base to trimming and J lost 7 bases, with 9 bases between them. In germline, CDR1 is SGHDN, CDR2 FVKESK.

The chain joins TRBV5-6 to TRBJ2-5; D is unresolved. Trimming pared 2 bases from V and 3 bases from J, leaving 2 bases between. Per the germline V gene, CDR1 is SGHDT and CDR2 is YYEEEE. The CDR3 runs 11 residues. In DNA form, the CDR3 reads TGTGCCAGCAGCTTTAAAGAGACCCAGTACTTC. This gives the protein CASSFKETQYF.

In regard to this clone: One end of the junction varies from germline; a read error may be responsible. The chain recombines TRBV7-9 with TRBJ1-2; 9 bases map to TRBD1. The CDR3 consists of 13 residues. The germline V gene encodes CDR1 SEHNR and CDR2 FQNEAQ (reference sequence). The CDR3 sequence is CASSLAGGTGRHF. The CDR3 DNA reads TGTGCCAGCAGCTTAGCAGGAGGGACAGGGCGCCACTTC.

The V gene is TRBV6-5, the J gene TRBJ2-1; weak D call: TRBD2 (5 bases). CDR1 MNHEY and CDR2 SVGAGI come from the germline V gene. V lost 8 bases to trimming and J lost 8 bases, with 10 bases between them. This CDR3 has 11 residues. The CDR3 DNA reads TGTGCCAGCGCGAGGGTCGATGAGCAGTTCTTC. This codes for CASARVDEQFF.

This clone showed up just once. CDR3 coding DNA: TGTGCCAGCAGCCCGCCGGAGGACTTAAGCTCCTACAATGAGCAGTTCTTC. Its protein is CASSPPEDLSSYNEQFF. This chain joins TRBV7-9 and TRBJ2-1, with D possibly matching TRBD2 (5 bases). Germline V gene data show CDR1 as SEHNR and CDR2 as FQNEAQ (reference sequence). The V and J ends lost 5 bases and 0 bases respectively, with 17 bases between them. The length of the CDR3 is 17 residues. The full variable domain, in which reference TRBV7-9 and TRBJ2-1 provide the parts outside the CDR3, is DTGVSQNPRHKITKRGQNVTFRCDPISEHNRLYWYRQTLGQGPEFLTYFQNEAQLEKSRLLSDRFSAERPKGSFSTLEIQRTEQGDSAMYLCASSPPEDLSSYNEQFFGPGTRLTVL.

The chain recombines TRBV6-1 with TRBJ1-5; 9 bases match TRBD1. Looked up from germline, CDR1 is MNHNS and CDR2 is SASEGT. V lost 2 bases to trimming and J lost 4 bases; unmatched junction nucleotides: 9. The CDR3 covers 17 residues. The chain's CDR3 is CASSEKSGTGRNQPQHF. CDR3 sequence (DNA): TGTGCCAGCAGTGAAAAATCCGGGACAGGGAGGAATCAGCCCCAGCATTTT.

The rearrangement joins TRBV30 to TRBJ1-2; D is unclear. Germline V CDR1 and CDR2: GTSNPN, SVGIG (reference sequence). The CDR3 consists of 13 residues. Deletions cut 4 bases from V and 4 bases from J, with 13 bases between. The CDR3 reads CAWTSLVSYGYTF. CDR3 bases: TGTGCCTGGACCTCGTTGGTTAGCTATGGCTACACCTTC. The variable domain in full, completed from reference TRBV30 and TRBJ1-2, reads SQTIHQWPATLVQPVGSPLSLECTVEGTSNPNLYWYRQAAGRGLQLLFYSVGIGQISSEVPQNLSASRPQDRQFILSSKKLLLSDSGFYLCAWTSLVSYGYTFGSGTRLTVV.

This clone turned up a few times. V gene TRBV6-2 or TRBV6-3 combines with J gene TRBJ1-2; 8 nucleotides align to TRBD1. With V trimmed by 2 bases and J by 2 bases, 1 base remained unmatched. The germline V gene has CDR1 MNHEY and CDR2 SVGEGT. This CDR3 contains 14 residues. Here the CDR3 DNA reads TGTGCCAGCAGTTACCGACAGGGGAACTATGGCTACACCTTC. It encodes CASSYRQGNYGYTF.

This chain connects TRBV27 to TRBJ2-2; perhaps TRBD2 as D (8 bases). The germline V and J ends were trimmed by 6 bases and 7 bases, with 21 bases remaining between them. CDR1 MNHEY and CDR2 SMNVEV come from the germline V gene (reference sequence). The CDR3 loop spans 16 amino acids. CDR3 nucleotides: TGTGCCAGCAGGACCACCGGGAGGGGGCAAGGCGGGGAGCTGTTTTTT. Translating gives CASRTTGRGQGGELFF.

The chain joins TRBV5-6 to TRBJ2-1; possible D gene TRBD1, 6 bases. This CDR3 region has 16 residues. The ends were cut back, 4 bases at V and 4 bases at J, with 18 bases in the middle. Germline V CDR1 and CDR2: SGHDT, YYEEEE. CDR3 sequence: CASSSQGSLRYNEQFF. The CDR3, as DNA: TGTGCCAGCAGCAGTCAGGGGAGCCTAAGGTACAATGAGCAGTTCTTC.

The chain combines TRBV5-5 with TRBJ2-2; TRBD1 matches at 11 bases. J was trimmed by 6 bases and V by 4 bases; bases with no gene match: 11. Germline V gives CDR1 SGHKS, CDR2 YYEKEE (reference sequence). CDR3 size: 17 residues. CDR3 in DNA: TGTGCCAGCAGCCCACTAGCCGGGACAGGGGGGGCCGGGGAGCTGTTTTTT. It translates to CASSPLAGTGGAGELFF. Filled out from reference TRBV5-5 and TRBJ2-2, the complete variable domain reads DAGVTQSPTHLIKTRGQQVTLRCSPISGHKSVSWYQQVLGQGPQFIFQYYEKEERGRGNFPDRFSARQFPNYSSELNVNALLLGDSALYLCASSPLAGTGGAGELFFGEGSRLTVL.

The chain employs TRBV7-9 and TRBJ1-4, with 8 bases lining up with TRBD1. Germline loops: CDR1 SEHNR, CDR2 FQNEAQ (reference sequence). The V segment lost 5 bases and the J segment 8 bases; nucleotides outside the gene matches: 7. CDR3 length: 14 amino acids. The CDR3 DNA is TGTGCCAGCAGCCCGACAGGGGTCGGGGAAAAACTGTTTTTT. Its protein product is CASSPTGVGEKLFF.

V gene TRBV4-2 combines with J gene TRBJ1-5, with D possibly being TRBD1 (6 bases). The CDR3 runs 15 residues. Looked up from germline, CDR1 is LGHNA and CDR2 is YNFKEQ. V was shortened by 4 bases and J by 0 bases, with 10 bases between the two germline ends. Here the CDR3 DNA reads TGTGCCAGCAGCCCTGGACAGCATAGCAATCAGCCCCAGCATTTT. This translates into CASSPGQHSNQPQHF.

The chain couples TRBV19 to TRBJ1-3, with D unresolved. The CDR3 runs 15 residues. With 7 bases removed from V and 4 bases from J, the gap between germline ends came to 17 bases. Germline loops: CDR1 LNHDA, CDR2 SQIVND (reference sequence). The CDR3 protein is CASTSQRVIGNTIYF. In DNA form, the CDR3 reads TGTGCCAGTACCAGTCAGAGGGTGATCGGAAACACCATATATTTT.

The chain joins TRBV30 to TRBJ2-3; 11 nucleotides align to TRBD2. The CDR3 loop spans 16 amino acids. Germline CDR1 is GTSNPN and CDR2 is SVGIG (reference sequence). The V gene end was trimmed by 4 bases and the J gene end by 2 bases; junction bases not matched to a gene: 8. CDR3 nucleotides: TGTGCCTGGACGAAGGGGACTAGCGGCTTCACAGATACGCAGTATTTT. It encodes CAWTKGTSGFTDTQYF.

In its sample, this clone was seen a few times. This chain links TRBV29-1 with TRBJ2-5, with D uncertain. With 4 bases removed from V and 6 bases from J, the gap between germline ends came to 12 bases. Germline values: CDR1 SQVTM, CDR2 ANQGSEA. The CDR3 runs to 12 residues. The CDR3 bases are TGCAGCGTTGTGTATGAGGCCCAGACCCAGTACTTC. Residues: CSVVYEAQTQYF. The full variable domain, its missing parts supplied by reference TRBV29-1 and TRBJ2-5, is SAVISQKPSRDICQRGTSLTIQCQVDSQVTMMFWYRQQPGQSLTLIATANQGSEATYESGFVIDKFPISRPNLTFSTLTVSNMSPEDSSIYLCSVVYEAQTQYFGPGTRLLVL.

The chain links TRBV6-5 to TRBJ1-2; D uncertain. Trimming cost V 5 bases and J 8 bases, with 15 bases left between them. Germline loops: CDR1 MNHEY, CDR2 SVGAGI. The CDR3 runs to 13 residues. This chain's CDR3 is CASSTTREEGYTF. The DNA of the CDR3 is TGTGCCAGCAGTACCACGAGGGAGGAGGGCTACACCTTC.

There are a few counts of this clone. The chain uses TRBV18 and TRBJ1-2, with D possibly TRBD1 on 6 matching bases. Trimming left V 0 bases short and J 0 bases short, with 8 bases between. The CDR3 contains 15 residues. In germline, CDR1 is KGHSH, CDR2 LQKENI. The chain's CDR3 is CASSPPGTSNYGYTF. CDR3 coding DNA: TGTGCCAGCTCACCACCGGGGACATCTAACTATGGCTACACCTTC.

The V gene is TRBV3-1 (or the pseudogene TRBV3-2), the J gene TRBJ2-7, with D perhaps matching TRBD1 (5 bases). There are 13 residues in the CDR3. Looked up from germline, CDR1 is LGHDT and CDR2 is YNNKEL (reference sequence). V was shortened by 1 base and J by 2 bases, with 6 bases between the two germline ends. CDR3 sequence: CASSQGGTYEQYF. In DNA form, the CDR3 reads TGTGCCAGCAGCCAAGGGGGCACCTACGAGCAGTACTTC.

The V and J genes are TRBV18 and TRBJ2-6; 11 bases are a match to TRBD1. Germline assignment: CDR1 KGHSH and CDR2 LQKENI. V lost 6 bases, J lost 3 bases, and 4 bases stayed unmatched. The CDR3 spans 16 residues. CDR3 sequence: CASSRTGGFGANVLTF. The CDR3 DNA is TGTGCCAGCTCCCGGACAGGGGGCTTTGGGGCCAACGTCCTGACTTTC.

This clone was seen only once. V and J are TRBV6-5 and TRBJ1-2; 7 nucleotides agree with TRBD1. This CDR3 contains 13 residues. Germline CDR1 and CDR2: MNHEY and SVGAGI. V shed 6 bases, J shed 5 bases, and the junction held 6 bases outside the gene matches. In DNA form, the CDR3 reads TGTGCCAGCAGCCCCAACAGGGGATATGGCTACACCTTC. It codes for CASSPNRGYGYTF.

This clone has more than one count but fewer than ten. The chain employs TRBV19 and TRBJ1-2; D gene unclear. The V gene's germline CDR1 is LNHDA and CDR2 SQIVND (reference sequence). Deletions cut 1 base from V and 6 bases from J, with 15 bases between. The CDR3 has 15 residues. The CDR3 sequence is CASSIVGRFFHGYTF. In nucleotides, the CDR3 is TGTGCCAGTAGTATAGTGGGCAGATTTTTCCATGGCTACACCTTC. Together with reference TRBV19 and TRBJ1-2, the CDR3 gives the full variable domain: DGGITQSPKYLFRKEGQNVTLSCEQNLNHDAMYWYRQDPGQGLRLIYYSQIVNDFQKGDIAEGYSVSREKKESFPLTVTSAQKNPTAFYLCASSIVGRFFHGYTFGSGTRLTVV.

V gene TRBV6-6 combines with J gene TRBJ2-2, with TRBD1 identical over 9 bases. Per the germline V gene, CDR1 is MNHNY and CDR2 is SVGAGI (reference sequence). V trimming: 4 bases; J trimming: 7 bases; junction bases outside the gene matches: 10. The CDR3 has 16 amino acids. The CDR3 spells CASSWTGTGSGGELFF. The DNA for the CDR3 is TGTGCCAGCAGTTGGACCGGGACAGGGTCGGGCGGGGAGCTGTTTTTT.

The chain recombines TRBV4-3 with TRBJ1-2; D remains unclear. The length of the CDR3 is 18 residues. The V gene's germline CDR1 is LGHNA and CDR2 YSLEER. Trimming left V 5 bases short and J 5 bases short, with 27 bases between. CDR3 in amino acids: CASSSGRVRGPQHYGYTF. CDR3 DNA: TGCGCCAGCAGCTCCGGGAGGGTCCGGGGTCCCCAACATTATGGCTACACCTTC.

The chain has TRBV12-3 or TRBV12-4 and TRBJ2-3; D ambiguous. Trimming took 4 bases from V and 3 from J, leaving 8 bases between them. The CDR3 sequence is 13 residues long. The CDR3 region has the DNA TGTGCCAGCAGTTACGACTCGACAGATACGCAGTATTTT. This translates into CASSYDSTDTQYF.

This chain links TRBV7-2 with TRBJ1-6, with 11 positions matching TRBD1. This CDR3 has 16 amino acids. Germline V lookup: CDR1 SGHTA, CDR2 FQGNSA. V lost 6 bases and J lost 7; bases outside the gene matches: 8. The CDR3 loop is CASSPRDRGTNSPLHF. CDR3 bases: TGTGCCAGCAGTCCGAGGGACAGGGGGACAAATTCACCCCTCCACTTT. Full variable domain (rest looked up from reference TRBV7-2 and TRBJ1-6): GAGVSQSPSNKVTEKGKDVELRCDPISGHTALYWYRQSLGQGLEFLIYFQGNSAPDKSGLPSDRFSAERTGGSVSTLTIQRTQQEDSAVYLCASSPRDRGTNSPLHFGNGTRLTVT.

This sequence joins TRBV13 and TRBJ1-1, with unresolved D. The CDR3 is 14 amino acids. V dropped 5 bases and J dropped 5 bases, with 15 bases sitting between them. The germline gives CDR1 PRHDT, CDR2 FYEKMQ (reference sequence). The CDR3 nucleotides read TGTGCCAGCAGCATCACCCGAAGCTTGACTGAAGCTTTCTTT. Translating it yields CASSITRSLTEAFF.

V usage is TRBV6-5 and J usage is TRBJ2-1, with no clear D. The CDR3 loop spans 15 amino acids. V gave up 7 bases and J gave up 3 bases, with 16 bases separating them. Looked up from germline, CDR1 is MNHEY and CDR2 is SVGAGI. CDR3 nucleotide sequence: TGTGCCAGCAAACCGCCAGAAAGATACTACAATGAGCAGTTCTTC. Protein: CASKPPERYYNEQFF.